These 23 T cell receptor beta chains were all obtained from the same sample, sequenced in a study of tissue T cells after allogeneic stem cell transplantation. Time point meaning: mouse harvest day 14 after allogeneic transplant. Mouse grafts combined 10^7 T-cell-depleted bone marrow cells with 10^6 splenic CD5+ T cells. Only in-frame clones appear in the TCRdb table, and some are missing; sequencing was by immunoSEQ multiplex PCR. Of about 2,100 clones listed, roughly half are singletons. Sequenced input: liver tissue. The receptors stem from a female BALB/c mouse given C57BL/6 T cells with graft-versus-host disease after an allogeneic hematopoietic cell transplant.

In regard to this clone: Gene names and germline match the mouse. The read terminates 1 residue before the CDR3 end, so the remaining end is supplied by the germline J gene. The chain joins TRBV4 to TRBJ2-7, with TRBD1 matching 8 bases. The CDR3 sequence is 14 residues long. Germline-derived CDR1 and CDR2 are LGHDT and YNNKQL (reference sequence). Trimming removed 3 bases from V and 6 bases from J; junction bases left unmatched: 7. Partial CDR3 DNA: TGTGCCAGCAGCTACCAGGGGGCGAGAGGTGAACAGTAC. Its protein is CASSYQGARGEQY. The whole CDR3 reads CASSYQGARGEQYF.

Concerning this clone: Given a far larger clone just one base away, this is likely a sequencing read error. Germline and genes here are mouse. The CDR3 protein is CASSLGGPAEQFF. The covered CDR3 bases are TGTGCCAGCAGTTTGGGGGGGCCTGCTGAGCAGTTC. V usage is TRBV14 and J usage is TRBJ2-1, with TRBD2 matching 8 bases. The CDR3 end falls 1 residue outside the read, so it is completed with the germline J gene. Per germline, CDR1 SGHDT and CDR2 FRDEAV. The CDR3 consists of 13 residues. The ends lost 2 bases at V and 6 bases at J; junction bases unmatched: 1.

The sample holds a few counts of this clone. Gene names follow the mouse nomenclature. The sequenced fragment ends 1 residue before the CDR3 boundary, so the rest is inferred from the germline J gene. The chain links TRBV26 to TRBJ1-2, with D uncertain. Germline V gives CDR1 KGHPV, CDR2 FQNQEV (reference sequence). V was shortened by 0 bases and J by 2 bases, with 4 bases between the two germline ends. The CDR3 contains 13 residues. Incomplete CDR3 DNA: TGTGCCAGCAGTCTGTCCGGGAACTCCGACTACACC. This sequence encodes CASSLSGNSDYT. The whole CDR3 protein reads CASSLSGNSDYTF.

This clone has a handful of counts. All gene names here are mouse names. The missing CDR3 end, 1 residue past where the read stops, is filled in from the germline J gene. The V gene is TRBV5, the J gene TRBJ1-3; TRBD1 might be the D (5 bases). The CDR3 is made up of 16 amino acids. Trimming pared 0 bases from V and 0 bases from J, leaving 9 bases between. Germline assignment: CDR1 LGHNA and CDR2 YNLKQL (reference sequence). CDR3 sequence reads: CASSQEGGNSGNTLYF. The sequenced part of the CDR3 DNA is TGTGCCAGCAGCCAAGAGGGGGGAAATTCTGGAAATACGCTCTAT.

Details on this clone: The germline and genes are mouse ones. The read falls 1 residue short of the CDR3 end, and the missing part is taken from the germline J gene. The chain uses TRBV24 and TRBJ1-6; D uncertain. TRBJ1-6 is identified as an open reading frame with a role that is uncertain. The CDR3 runs to 17 residues. Trimming took 2 bases from V and 0 from J, leaving 11 bases between them. The germline gives CDR1 KGHTA, CDR2 FRNEEI. The sequenced part of the CDR3 DNA is TGTGCCAGCAGTCTGGGCAGAACAAATTCCTATAATTCGCCCCTCTAC. Translating it yields CASSLGRTNSYNSPLY. The CDR3 reads in full as CASSLGRTNSYNSPLYF.

To note about this clone: Gene names are mouse gene names. Coverage ceases 1 residue before the CDR3 finishes, and the germline J gene fills in the end. The rearrangement joins TRBV13-2 to TRBJ2-2, with D possibly matching TRBD2 (6 bases). The CDR3 is 14 amino acids. Germline V gene data show CDR1 as NNHNN and CDR2 as SYGAGS (reference sequence). V lost 2 bases to trimming and J lost 6 bases, with 11 bases between them. CDR3 loop: CASGDPDWSGQLYF. The part of the CDR3 DNA that was read is TGTGCCAGCGGTGACCCCGACTGGTCCGGGCAGCTCTAC.

By share, this clone ranks as medium-sized. The genes and germline here are from mouse. The observed sequence ends 1 residue before the CDR3 terminus, with the missing tail filled in from the germline J gene. The genes are TRBV19 and TRBJ2-4, with D possibly TRBD2 on 6 matching bases. Trimming removed 6 bases from V and 5 bases from J, with 13 bases in between. Germline CDR1 is FNHDT and CDR2 is SITEND (reference sequence). The CDR3 covers 13 residues. CDR3 amino acids: CASTPGTLNTLYF. The sequenced part of the CDR3 DNA is TGTGCCAGCACCCCCGGGACTTTAAACACCTTGTAC.

This clone has only one observation. Genes and germline are mouse. The read finishes 1 residue shy of the CDR3 end, and the germline J gene is used to complete it. The chain employs TRBV13-3 and TRBJ2-2; unclear D gene. V was clipped by 3 bases and J by 13 bases, with 22 bases between them. This CDR3 is 15 amino acids long. Per the germline V gene, CDR1 is NNHDY and CDR2 is SYVADS. CDR3 DNA, as far as it was read: TGTGCCAGCAGTGCGGGGTCCCCTTCTGCAAACACGCTCTAC. Translation gives CASSAGSPSANTLY. The whole CDR3 region reads CASSAGSPSANTLYF.

The table lists this clone with a few counts. Gene labels here are mouse ones. Coverage ceases 1 residue before the CDR3 finishes, and the germline J gene fills in the end. The V and J genes are TRBV16 and TRBJ2-7, with D unresolved. V lost 0 bases to trimming and J lost 4 bases, with 4 bases between them. Germline CDR1 is SGHSA and CDR2 is FRNQAP. The CDR3 length is 12 residues. CDR3 DNA, as far as it was read: TGTGCAAGCAGCTTAGACAGTTATGAACAGTAC. Translation: CASSLDSYEQY. The whole CDR3 reads CASSLDSYEQYF.

Turning to this clone: Gene names are mouse gene names. From the germline J gene comes the end of the CDR3, since the read stops 1 residue before it. This chain links TRBV5 with TRBJ2-7, with TRBD2 matching 8 bases. The germline V gene has CDR1 LGHNA and CDR2 YNLKQL (reference sequence). V lost 0 bases, J lost 7 bases, and 5 bases stayed unmatched. This CDR3 is built from 14 residues. CDR3: CASSQDPGGWEQYF. The part of the CDR3 DNA that was read is TGTGCCAGCAGCCAAGATCCTGGGGGGTGGGAACAGTAC.

Concerning this clone: The genes are named according to mouse. With the read ending 1 residue before the CDR3 end, the germline J gene is used to fill in that end. This chain connects TRBV1 to TRBJ1-1; D gene ambiguous. CDR1 and CDR2 (germline): NSQYPW, LRSPGD (reference sequence). CDR3 length: 13 amino acids. V was shortened by 0 bases and J by 3 bases, with 5 bases between the two germline ends. CDR3 residues: CTCSADPDTEVFF. The covered CDR3 bases are TGCACCTGCAGTGCAGATCCAGACACAGAAGTCTTC.

A word on this clone: The germline and genes are mouse ones. The read halts 1 residue ahead of the CDR3 end, with the missing end drawn from the germline J gene. The chain employs TRBV4 and TRBJ1-3; TRBD1 might be the D (5 bases). The CDR3 contains 15 residues. V lost 6 bases and J lost 0, with 12 bases in between. Germline V gene lookup returns CDR1 LGHDT and CDR2 YNNKQL (reference sequence). CDR3 loop: CASSGGSHSGNTLYF. CDR3 bases read: TGTGCCAGCAGTGGGGGGTCCCATTCTGGAAATACGCTCTAT.

Points on this clone: Gene names denote mouse genes. The DNA ends 1 residue before the CDR3 does, and the rest of the CDR3 is filled in from the germline J gene. V usage is TRBV23 and J usage is TRBJ2-5; TRBD1, the table's D call, was not compared with the DNA. The CDR3 consists of 15 residues. Germline CDR1 KGHTA, CDR2 FQNQQP. The CDR3 DNA, read in part, is TGCTCCAGCAGTCAATCTCAGGGAGGCCAAGACACCCAGTAC. It is translated as CSSSQSQGGQDTQY. The whole CDR3 sequence reads CSSSQSQGGQDTQYF.

A single count supports this clone. Mouse germline and gene names are used. The sequenced fragment ends 1 residue before the CDR3 boundary, so the rest is inferred from the germline J gene. The J gene is TRBJ2-2, the V gene TRBV5, with D perhaps TRBD1 (6 bases). V was trimmed by 1 base and J by 0 bases, leaving 6 bases between them. The CDR3 has 15 residues. Germline values: CDR1 LGHNA, CDR2 YNLKQL (reference sequence). The part of the CDR3 DNA that was read is TGTGCCAGCAGCCAAGGGACAGCAAACACCGGGCAGCTCTAC. Encoded protein: CASSQGTANTGQLY. The full CDR3 protein reads CASSQGTANTGQLYF.

To note about this clone: Gene names refer to mouse genes. Read coverage stops 1 residue before the CDR3 terminus; the germline J gene supplies the remainder. The chain combines TRBV26 with TRBJ2-3; D possibly corresponds to TRBD1 (5 bases). CDR3 size: 16 residues. CDR1 and CDR2 from the germline V gene are KGHPV and FQNQEV (reference sequence). Trimming left V 0 bases short and J 0 bases short, with 10 bases between. CDR3 protein: CASSLSQGRSAETLYF. The sequenced part of the CDR3 DNA is TGTGCCAGCAGTCTGTCGCAGGGAAGGAGTGCAGAAACGCTGTAT. The full variable domain, completed using reference TRBV26 and TRBJ2-3, is NSKVIQTPRYLVKGQGQKAKMRCIPEKGHPVVFWYQQNKNNEFKFLINFQNQEVLQQIDMTEKRFSAECPSNSPCSLEIQSSEAGDSALYLCASSLSQGRSAETLYFGSGTRLTVL.

To note about this clone: The gene names given are mouse names. The read ends 1 residue shy of where the CDR3 ends; the end is completed using the germline J gene. The chain recombines TRBV15 with TRBJ2-5; 10 bases line up with TRBD2. This CDR3 is 15 amino acids long. The germline CDR1 and CDR2 sequences are SGHND and FRSKSL. Trimming at V came to 5 bases and at J to 0 bases, leaving 2 bases not matched to a gene. The sequenced CDR3 bases are TGTGCCAGCAGTCGACTGGGGGGTAACCAAGACACCCAGTAC. It specifies CASSRLGGNQDTQY. The complete CDR3 reads CASSRLGGNQDTQYF.

As regards this clone: Mouse names are used for the genes. Coverage ceases 1 residue before the CDR3 finishes, and the germline J gene fills in the end. The gene calls are TRBV26 and TRBJ2-3; 9 bases align to TRBD1. The CDR3 is 15 residues long. Per the germline V gene, CDR1 is KGHPV and CDR2 is FQNQEV (reference sequence). The junction had 4 bases not matched to a gene; V was cut back by 6 bases and J by 0 bases. The CDR3 spells CASSLQGASAETLYF. The CDR3 DNA, read in part, is TGTGCCAGCAGCCTACAGGGGGCAAGTGCAGAAACGCTGTAT. Complete variable domain (other parts from reference TRBV26 and TRBJ2-3): NSKVIQTPRYLVKGQGQKAKMRCIPEKGHPVVFWYQQNKNNEFKFLINFQNQEVLQQIDMTEKRFSAECPSNSPCSLEIQSSEAGDSALYLCASSLQGASAETLYFGSGTRLTVL.

By share, this clone counts as large. Each gene name is a mouse one. The CDR3 reads CASSFLGGAETLYF. CDR3 bases read: TGTGCCAGCAGTTTTCTGGGGGGTGCAGAAACGCTGTAT. The genes are TRBV15 and TRBJ2-3; 7 bases agree with TRBD2. The CDR3 extends 1 residue past the end of the read, so its final part is completed from the germline J gene. CDR1 SGHND and CDR2 FRSKSL come from the germline V gene. The ends lost 3 bases at V and 1 base at J; junction bases unmatched: 1. The CDR3 sequence is 14 residues long. Together with reference TRBV15 and TRBJ2-3, the CDR3 gives the full variable domain: DAGVTQTPRHEVAEKGQTIILKCEPVSGHNDLFWYRQTKIQGLELLSYFRSKSLMEDGGAFKDRFKAEMLNSSFSTLKIQPTEPKDSAVYLCASSFLGGAETLYFGSGTRLTVL.

A note on this clone: Gene names and germline match the mouse. The read comes to an end 1 residue before the CDR3 does, leaving the germline J gene to fill in the end. V is TRBV21 and J is TRBJ1-1, with D possibly matching TRBD1 (6 bases). TRBV21 has ORF status, its function being uncertain. V gave up 2 bases and J gave up 0 bases, with 10 bases separating them. This CDR3 region has 15 residues. The sequenced part of the CDR3 DNA is TGTGCTAGCAGTCAAGAGGGGGGGGAGAACACAGAAGTCTTC. Protein product: CASSQEGGENTEVF. The entire CDR3 reads CASSQEGGENTEVFF.

With regard to this clone: These gene names are mouse names. The observed sequence ends 1 residue before the CDR3 terminus, with the missing tail filled in from the germline J gene. The chain links TRBV19 to TRBJ2-4; TRBD1 matches at 8 bases. The CDR3 sequence is 16 residues long. The ends lost 2 bases at V and 3 bases at J; junction bases unmatched: 8. The germline gives CDR1 FNHDT, CDR2 SITEND (reference sequence). The CDR3: CASSIATGALQNTLYF. The CDR3 DNA, read in part, is TGTGCCAGCAGTATTGCGACAGGGGCCTTGCAAAACACCTTGTAC.

Concerning this clone: Any gene name here is a mouse gene name. The read terminates 1 residue ahead of where the CDR3 ends, so the germline J gene completes it. The chain carries TRBV2 and TRBJ1-5; weak D call: TRBD1 (6 bases). Trimming left V 3 bases short and J 3 bases short, with 12 bases between. This CDR3 contains 15 residues. Germline values: CDR1 LGHNA, CDR2 YSYQKL. The sequenced CDR3 bases are TGTGCCAGCAGCCAGGGGGACATGGTCAACCAGGCTCCGCTT. It specifies CASSQGDMVNQAPL. The CDR3 in full is CASSQGDMVNQAPLF.

Turning to this clone: Genes here carry mouse names. With the read ending 1 residue before the CDR3 end, the germline J gene is used to fill in that end. The chain has TRBV14 and TRBJ2-7, with 8 positions matching TRBD2. The CDR3 sequence is 15 residues long. Per germline, CDR1 SGHDT and CDR2 FRDEAV. The V and J ends lost 4 bases and 0 bases, in that order; junction bases with no gene match: 6. The covered CDR3 bases are TGTGCCAGCAGTCGTCCTGGGGGGAGCTCCTATGAACAGTAC. Protein: CASSRPGGSSYEQY. The CDR3 in its entirety is CASSRPGGSSYEQYF.

With respect to this clone: Gene names refer to mouse genes. The missing CDR3 end, 1 residue past where the read stops, is filled in from the germline J gene. The chain is built from TRBV12-1 and TRBJ2-4; 10 bases agree with TRBD2. In germline, CDR1 is SGHSN, CDR2 HYEKVE. The CDR3 contains 13 residues. The junction had 7 bases not matched to a gene; V was cut back by 4 bases and J by 10 bases. CDR3 DNA, as far as it was read: TGTGCCAGCTCCCTGGGACTGGGGCCACCCTTGTAC. Residues: CASSLGLGPPLY. The entire CDR3 is CASSLGLGPPLYF.